This T cell receptor (beta chain) was sequenced during a study of blood T cell repertoires in COVID-19. In the study overall: Acute and convalescent COVID-19 specimens originated in the United States, Italy and Spain. T cells, B-cell-depleted T cells, or PBMCs provided the cDNA or gDNA that served as material.

Germline trimming cut 9 bases from V and 9 bases from J; bases unmatched to any gene: 8. CDR1 and CDR2 from the germline V gene are LNHDA and SQIVND (reference sequence). The CDR3 contains 14 residues. The assay was immunoSEQ multiplex PCR, and TCRdb's table has in-frame clones only and misses some. The table records more than 100,000 clones, 89% of them present only once. Sequencing was performed on peripheral blood. This chain uses TRBV19 with TRBJ1-6, with 10 bases lining up with TRBD1. The receptor was derived from an elderly woman in a cohort sampled during active COVID-19. CDR3: CASRTRDRGSPLHF. CDR3 bases: TGTGCCAGCAGGACCCGGGACAGGGGTTCACCCCTCCACTTT.